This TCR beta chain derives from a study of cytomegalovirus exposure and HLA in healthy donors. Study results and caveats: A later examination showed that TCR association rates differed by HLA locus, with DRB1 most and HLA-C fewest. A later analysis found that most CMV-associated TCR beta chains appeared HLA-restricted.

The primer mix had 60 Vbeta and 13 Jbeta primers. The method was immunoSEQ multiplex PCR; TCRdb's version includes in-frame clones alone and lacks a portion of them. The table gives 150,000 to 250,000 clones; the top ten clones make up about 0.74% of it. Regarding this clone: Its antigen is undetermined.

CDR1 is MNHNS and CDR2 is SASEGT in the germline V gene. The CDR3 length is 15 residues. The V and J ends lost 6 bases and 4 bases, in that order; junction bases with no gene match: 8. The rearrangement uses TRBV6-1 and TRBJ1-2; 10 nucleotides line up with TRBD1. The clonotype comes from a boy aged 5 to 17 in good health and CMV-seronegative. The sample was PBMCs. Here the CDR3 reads CASRLRQGAGYGYTF. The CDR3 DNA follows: TGTGCCAGCAGGCTCAGACAGGGGGCTGGCTATGGCTACACCTTC.